A selection of T cell receptor beta chains follows, all from one sample in a study of low-dose radiotherapy and immunotherapy resistance in tumors. TCRdb redid the calling of the reads with MiXCR, one entry per CDR3 protein. The data show roughly 100,000 distinct CDR3 sequences, 20% to 25% seen once. Sequenced material: PBMCs, taken after low-dose radiotherapy plus immunotherapy. Source of these receptors: a female donor with ovarian cancer. The CDR3 runs from the conserved cysteine through the conserved F or W. A D gene is named only where the DNA matches it firmly. Clone sizes are given selectively: once, few, many, or a class where the clone is expanded.

d_call: .; v_call: TRBV20-1; clone_size: many; cdr3_length: 14; j_call: TRBJ1-5; cdr3_nt: TGCAGTGCTAGCGTTGGGCAGGGAAATCAGCCCCAGCATTTT; cdr3_aa: CSASVGQGNQPQHF
d_call: .; v_call: TRBV27; clone_size: .; cdr3_length: 13; j_call: TRBJ1-5; cdr3_nt: TGTGCCAGCAGTTTGAACGGCAATCAGCCCCAGCATTTT; cdr3_aa: CASSLNGNQPQHF
d_call: TRBD2; v_call: TRBV20-1; clone_size: many; cdr3_length: 14; j_call: TRBJ2-1; cdr3_nt: TGCAGTGCACAGACTAGCCCCGCCTACAATGAGCAGTTCTTC; cdr3_aa: CSAQTSPAYNEQFF
d_call: .; v_call: TRBV3-1; clone_size: many; cdr3_length: 15; j_call: TRBJ2-7; cdr3_nt: TGTGCCAGCAGCCAACGTCGGACGGTTACCTACGAGCAGTACTTC; cdr3_aa: CASSQRRTVTYEQYF
d_call: .; v_call: TRBV6-2/TRBV6-3; clone_size: many; cdr3_length: 16; j_call: TRBJ2-3; cdr3_nt: TGTGCCAGCAGTTACGAGGTCGGGAGCTTCACAGATACGCAGTATTTT; cdr3_aa: CASSYEVGSFTDTQYF
d_call: .; v_call: TRBV28; clone_size: many; cdr3_length: 13; j_call: TRBJ1-5; cdr3_nt: TGTGCCAGCAATAGGGAATACAATCAGCCCCAGCATTTT; cdr3_aa: CASNREYNQPQHF
d_call: TRBD1; v_call: TRBV6-6; clone_size: many; cdr3_length: 12; j_call: TRBJ1-1; cdr3_nt: TGTGCCAGCAGCCCAGGACAGGGAGGAGCTTTCTTT; cdr3_aa: CASSPGQGGAFF
d_call: .; v_call: TRBV5-6; clone_size: many; cdr3_length: 13; j_call: TRBJ2-7; cdr3_nt: TGTGCCAGCAGCTTTTCGGGACTTTACGAGCAGTACTTC; cdr3_aa: CASSFSGLYEQYF
d_call: .; v_call: TRBV6-2/TRBV6-3; clone_size: many; cdr3_length: 12; j_call: TRBJ2-2; cdr3_nt: TGTGCCAGCAGCCCACGGCCCGGGGAGCTGTTTTTT; cdr3_aa: CASSPRPGELFF
d_call: .; v_call: TRBV20-1; clone_size: many; cdr3_length: 11; j_call: TRBJ2-3; cdr3_nt: TGCAGTGCGCAGTCAGTAGATACGCAGTATTTT; cdr3_aa: CSAQSVDTQYF
d_call: .; v_call: TRBV27; clone_size: many; cdr3_length: 12; j_call: TRBJ2-3; cdr3_nt: TGTGCCAGCAGTAAAAGCGGAGATACGCAGTATTTT; cdr3_aa: CASSKSGDTQYF
d_call: TRBD2; v_call: TRBV7-9; clone_size: many; cdr3_length: 13; j_call: TRBJ2-5; cdr3_nt: TGTGCCAGCAGCTCAGCTAGCGGAGAGACCCAGTACTTC; cdr3_aa: CASSSASGETQYF
d_call: .; v_call: TRBV6-2/TRBV6-3; clone_size: many; cdr3_length: 14; j_call: TRBJ2-3; cdr3_nt: TGTGCCAGCAGACCGGGACTCGCGACAGATACGCAGTATTTT; cdr3_aa: CASRPGLATDTQYF
d_call: TRBD2; v_call: TRBV7-9; clone_size: many; cdr3_length: 14; j_call: TRBJ2-7; cdr3_nt: TGTGCCAGCAGACCTCTAGCGGGAGGGTCCGAGCAGTACTTC; cdr3_aa: CASRPLAGGSEQYF
d_call: .; v_call: TRBV12-3/TRBV12-4; clone_size: many; cdr3_length: 13; j_call: TRBJ1-1; cdr3_nt: TGTGCCAGCAGCCAAGGCAAGGTCACTGAAGCTTTCTTT; cdr3_aa: CASSQGKVTEAFF
d_call: .; v_call: TRBV6-2/TRBV6-3; clone_size: many; cdr3_length: 16; j_call: TRBJ1-2; cdr3_nt: TGTGCCAGCAGTTACTCGAAAGGGGCGCGAGGTCTCGGCTACACCTTC; cdr3_aa: CASSYSKGARGLGYTF
d_call: TRBD1; v_call: TRBV15; clone_size: many; cdr3_length: 15; j_call: TRBJ1-1; cdr3_nt: TGTGCCACCAGCAGATCCGGACAGGGGAACACTGAAGCTTTCTTT; cdr3_aa: CATSRSGQGNTEAFF
d_call: .; v_call: TRBV7-9; clone_size: many; cdr3_length: 14; j_call: TRBJ1-1; cdr3_nt: TGTGCCAGCAGCTCAGAGGGCCTGGAACCTGAAGCTTTCTTT; cdr3_aa: CASSSEGLEPEAFF
d_call: .; v_call: TRBV28; clone_size: many; cdr3_length: 18; j_call: TRBJ2-3; cdr3_nt: TGTGCGCCCGTCGGGATAGCGGACCCCAGAGGCGGTACAGATACGCAGTATTTT; cdr3_aa: CAPVGIADPRGGTDTQYF
d_call: .; v_call: TRBV30; clone_size: many; cdr3_length: 15; j_call: TRBJ2-7; cdr3_nt: TGTGCCTGGAGCGAAGGGGTAGTCGGGACCTACGAGCAGTACTTC; cdr3_aa: CAWSEGVVGTYEQYF
d_call: .; v_call: TRBV6-1; clone_size: many; cdr3_length: 14; j_call: TRBJ1-5; cdr3_nt: TGTGCCATCAGGGGTGACGGGAGCCATCAGCCCCAGCATTTT; cdr3_aa: CAIRGDGSHQPQHF
d_call: TRBD1; v_call: TRBV7-8; clone_size: few; cdr3_length: 14; j_call: TRBJ2-7; cdr3_nt: TGTGCCAGCAGCTCATTGGACAGGGACTACGAGCAGTACTTC; cdr3_aa: CASSSLDRDYEQYF
d_call: TRBD2; v_call: TRBV29-1; clone_size: many; cdr3_length: 12; j_call: TRBJ2-3; cdr3_nt: TGCAGCGTTGAAGGGGGGGGAGATACGCAGTATTTT; cdr3_aa: CSVEGGGDTQYF
d_call: .; v_call: TRBV30; clone_size: many; cdr3_length: 13; j_call: TRBJ2-1; cdr3_nt: TGTGCCTGTCTTCAATGGGAGGTTTATGAGCAGTTCTTC; cdr3_aa: CACLQWEVYEQFF
d_call: .; v_call: TRBV18; clone_size: many; cdr3_length: 16; j_call: TRBJ2-1; cdr3_nt: TGTGCCAGCTCACCGAAGGGACTCCTGGGGAACAATGAGCAGTTCTTC; cdr3_aa: CASSPKGLLGNNEQFF
d_call: TRBD2; v_call: TRBV4-1; clone_size: few; cdr3_length: 15; j_call: TRBJ2-2; cdr3_nt: TGCGCCAGCAGCCGCGGGACTACGAACACCGGGGAGCTGTTTTTT; cdr3_aa: CASSRGTTNTGELFF
d_call: .; v_call: TRBV13; clone_size: .; cdr3_length: 15; j_call: TRBJ1-6; cdr3_nt: TGTGCCAGCAGTGAACGTAGGGCAGATAATTCACCCCTCCACTTT; cdr3_aa: CASSERRADNSPLHF
d_call: TRBD1; v_call: TRBV28; clone_size: many; cdr3_length: 14; j_call: TRBJ1-6; cdr3_nt: TGTGCCAGCAGACCGGGACAGGCAAATTCACCCCTCCACTTT; cdr3_aa: CASRPGQANSPLHF
d_call: .; v_call: TRBV4-2; clone_size: few; cdr3_length: 15; j_call: TRBJ2-1; cdr3_nt: TGTGCCAGCAGCCGAGACAGAGAAGCCTACAATGAGCAGTTCTTC; cdr3_aa: CASSRDREAYNEQFF
d_call: TRBD2; v_call: TRBV15; clone_size: many; cdr3_length: 16; j_call: TRBJ2-2; cdr3_nt: TGTGCCACCAGCAGAGAGGGAGGGCTGAGCACCGGGGAGCTGTTTTTT; cdr3_aa: CATSREGGLSTGELFF
d_call: .; v_call: TRBV19; clone_size: many; cdr3_length: 14; j_call: TRBJ2-7; cdr3_nt: TGTGCCAGTAGTATCCGGGCTACTACCTACGAGCAGTACTTC; cdr3_aa: CASSIRATTYEQYF
d_call: TRBD2; v_call: TRBV18; clone_size: many; cdr3_length: 15; j_call: TRBJ2-7; cdr3_nt: TGCGCCAGCAGCCCAGGGACTAGCGGGGCGTACGAGCAGTACTTC; cdr3_aa: CASSPGTSGAYEQYF
d_call: .; v_call: TRBV29-1; clone_size: many; cdr3_length: 14; j_call: TRBJ2-2; cdr3_nt: TGCAGCGTTGAAGATGGTTCTAGCCGTGGGGAGCTGTTTTTT; cdr3_aa: CSVEDGSSRGELFF
d_call: .; v_call: TRBV10-1; clone_size: many; cdr3_length: 16; j_call: TRBJ2-7; cdr3_nt: TGCGCCAGCAGTGATTATGGTCTCGGGACCGCATACGAGCAGTACTTC; cdr3_aa: CASSDYGLGTAYEQYF
d_call: .; v_call: TRBV19; clone_size: many; cdr3_length: 17; j_call: TRBJ2-6; cdr3_nt: TGTGCCAGTAGTACCCCTCCTTTCGGCTCTGGGGCCAACGTCCTGACTTTC; cdr3_aa: CASSTPPFGSGANVLTF
d_call: .; v_call: TRBV9; clone_size: many; cdr3_length: 14; j_call: TRBJ2-1; cdr3_nt: TGTGCCAGCAGTACGGTGTTGGGGGGCGGTGAGCAGTTCTTC; cdr3_aa: CASSTVLGGGEQFF
d_call: .; v_call: TRBV19; clone_size: many; cdr3_length: 15; j_call: TRBJ2-1; cdr3_nt: TGTGCCAGTAGTATTCTGTCACAAGCATCGAGTGAGCAGTTCTTC; cdr3_aa: CASSILSQASSEQFF
d_call: .; v_call: TRBV5-1; clone_size: many; cdr3_length: 16; j_call: TRBJ2-7; cdr3_nt: TGCGCCAGCAGCTTGAAGGAGACAGCCCCATCCTACGAGCAGTACTTC; cdr3_aa: CASSLKETAPSYEQYF
d_call: .; v_call: TRBV29-1; clone_size: many; cdr3_length: 13; j_call: TRBJ2-2; cdr3_nt: TGCAGCGTTGAAGATTCCCCCGGCGGGGAGCTGTTTTTT; cdr3_aa: CSVEDSPGGELFF